Each of the 21 T cell receptor beta chains below was sequenced from the same sample in a study of blood T cell repertoires in COVID-19. Clones were sequenced by immunoSEQ multiplex PCR, and TCRdb holds only the in-frame ones, with some missing. This table has about 120,000 clones, approximately 85% appearing once. Material for sequencing was peripheral blood. The source of these receptors is a man older than 75 with acute or convalescent COVID-19.

This chain connects TRBV6-6 to TRBJ2-5, with 12 nucleotides matching TRBD2. Germline CDR1 and CDR2: MNHNY and SVGAGI (reference sequence). With V trimmed by 9 bases and J by 5 bases, 4 bases remained unmatched. The CDR3 loop spans 13 amino acids. CDR3 coding DNA: TGTGCCAGTCTAGCGGGGGGGCGGGAGACCCAGTACTTC. It specifies CASLAGGRETQYF.

The CDR3 sequence: CATSDPGVTDTDTQYF. CDR3 nucleotides: TGTGCCACCAGTGATCCAGGGGTCACAGACACAGATACGCAGTATTTT. The chain combines TRBV24-1 with TRBJ2-3, with a possible D match to TRBD1 (6 bases). Per the germline V gene, CDR1 is KGHDR and CDR2 is SFDVKD. Trimming shortened V by 3 bases and J by 2 bases, and 14 bases separated the two germline ends. The CDR3 sequence is 16 residues long.

The chain couples TRBV5-8 to TRBJ2-5, with TRBD2 matching over 9 bases. V was pared by 2 bases and J by 2 bases, with 7 bases of the junction left unmatched. Germline CDR1 and CDR2: SGHTS and YDEGEE. The CDR3 length is 16 residues. CDR3: CASSFRGGGAQETQYF. The DNA for the CDR3 is TGTGCCAGCAGCTTCCGCGGCGGGGGGGCACAAGAGACCCAGTACTTC.

This rearrangement joins TRBV12-3 or TRBV12-4 to TRBJ1-5; D is uncertain. This CDR3 comprises 13 residues. V lost 5 bases, J lost 9 bases, and 14 bases lay in between. The CDR3 DNA reads TGTGCCAGCAGTAGAACCTCTTCACTGCCCCAGCATTTT. As protein: CASSRTSSLPQHF.

The chain uses TRBV6-6 and TRBJ1-5; no clear D. The CDR3 totals 12 residues. The ends were cut back, 6 bases at V and 15 bases at J, with 18 bases in the middle. The germline gives CDR1 MNHNY, CDR2 SVGAGI (reference sequence). The CDR3 protein is CASSLREVLRHF. The DNA of the CDR3 is TGTGCCAGCAGCCTTCGAGAGGTGCTAAGGCATTTT.

This chain joins TRBV28 and TRBJ1-6; D possibly corresponds to TRBD1 (6 bases). The CDR3 length is 16 residues. In germline, CDR1 is MDHEN, CDR2 SYDVKM. V lost 10 bases, J lost 0 bases, and 16 bases lay in between. The CDR3 protein is CAILGTRSSYNSPLHF. The DNA of the CDR3 is TGTGCCATCCTTGGGACAAGAAGCTCCTATAATTCACCCCTCCACTTT.

This chain joins TRBV9 and TRBJ1-2, with D possibly matching TRBD1 (6 bases). The germline V gene encodes CDR1 SGDLS and CDR2 YYNGEE. Trimming stripped 3 bases from V and 5 bases from J, with 14 bases between. The CDR3 totals 14 residues. The CDR3 DNA sequence: TGTGCCAGCAGCGCCCGGGACACTGAGTATGGCTACACCTTC. Its translation is CASSARDTEYGYTF.

V and J are TRBV4-3 and TRBJ1-5, with a possible D match to TRBD1 (6 bases). The CDR3 totals 15 residues. V lost 1 base and J 1 base, leaving 8 bases between the germline ends. The germline V gene has CDR1 LGHNA and CDR2 YSLEER. CDR3 in amino acids: CASSQARGSNQPQHF. The CDR3 DNA reads TGCGCCAGCAGCCAAGCCAGGGGAAGCAATCAGCCCCAGCATTTT.

The gene calls are TRBV25-1 and TRBJ1-1; D is unclear. The CDR3 extends over 14 amino acids. The germline gives CDR1 MGHDK, CDR2 SYGVNS. Trimming took 4 bases from V and 1 from J, leaving 10 bases between them. In nucleotides, the CDR3 is TGTGCCAGCAGTGTACCCGGGAAGAACACTGAAGCTTTCTTT. Protein: CASSVPGKNTEAFF.

This clone has just a few counts. The chain couples TRBV10-2 to TRBJ2-3; TRBD1 agrees at 7 bases. This CDR3 spans 15 amino acids. J lost 1 base, V lost 8 bases, and 9 bases had no gene match. Per germline, CDR1 WSHSY and CDR2 SAAADI. CDR3 sequence (DNA): TGCGCCAGCGGCGACAGGGAAGGGGGCACAGATACGCAGTATTTT. Translating gives CASGDREGGTDTQYF.

The chain carries TRBV6-5 and TRBJ1-3; 7 bases are a match to TRBD1. The CDR3 is 15 residues long. Trimming at V came to 5 bases and at J to 2 bases, leaving 6 bases not matched to a gene. Germline CDR1 reads MNHEY; CDR2 reads SVGAGI. The CDR3 DNA follows: TGTGCCAGCAGTCGAGGGGGCACTACTGGAAACACCATATATTTT. Translated, it gives CASSRGGTTGNTIYF.

The V and J genes are TRBV4-1 and TRBJ2-2; 10 bases align to TRBD1. Germline V lookup: CDR1 MGHRA, CDR2 YSYEKL. The junction had 2 bases not matched to a gene; V was cut back by 1 base and J by 6 bases. The CDR3 sequence is 15 residues long. The CDR3 DNA reads as TGCGCCAGCAGCCAAGCCGACAGGGGGCCCGGGGAGCTGTTTTTT. Translation: CASSQADRGPGELFF.

This chain uses TRBV6-2 or TRBV6-3 with TRBJ1-1, with D perhaps matching TRBD1 (6 bases). The CDR3 length is 14 residues. Trimming left V 5 bases short and J 2 bases short, with 12 bases between. The germline gives CDR1 MNHEY, CDR2 SVGEGT. CDR3 DNA: TGTGCCAGCAGTGTCCTACAGGGAAACACTGAAGCTTTCTTT. Translation: CASSVLQGNTEAFF.

This clone was observed at least ten times. The V call is TRBV6-2 or TRBV6-3, the J call TRBJ1-6; D is possibly TRBD1 (5 bases). Trimming stripped 0 bases from V and 3 bases from J, with 9 bases between. The CDR3 contains 16 residues. Germline lookup yields CDR1 MNHEY and CDR2 SVGEGT. The CDR3 sequence: CASSYSGQNYNSPLHF. In nucleotides, the CDR3 is TGTGCCAGCAGTTACTCGGGGCAGAACTATAATTCACCCCTCCACTTT.

The V and J genes are TRBV19 and TRBJ1-1; 8 positions match TRBD1. The CDR3 spans 16 residues. CDR1 is LNHDA, CDR2 SQIVND, per germline (reference sequence). V was pared by 1 base and J by 5 bases, with 9 bases of the junction left unmatched. The CDR3 protein is CASSIGMTGVGTEAFF. The CDR3 DNA follows: TGTGCCAGTAGTATAGGGATGACAGGGGTGGGAACTGAAGCTTTCTTT.

V gene TRBV5-4 combines with J gene TRBJ2-2; 8 bases map to TRBD1. Germline-derived CDR1 and CDR2 are SGHNT and YYREEE (reference sequence). V shed 4 bases, J shed 1 base, and the junction held 6 bases outside the gene matches. This CDR3 is 16 amino acids long. CDR3 nucleotides: TGTGCCAGCAGCCCCCGGACAGGGAAGAACACCGGGGAGCTGTTTTTT. This sequence encodes CASSPRTGKNTGELFF.

The rearrangement joins TRBV28 to TRBJ2-3; tentatively, D is TRBD2 (5 bases). CDR3 size: 14 residues. V shed 7 bases and J shed 4 bases, with 15 bases lying between them. Germline V gene lookup returns CDR1 MDHEN and CDR2 SYDVKM. For the CDR3, the DNA is TGTGCCAGCACCCTGGGAGTTATCGCAGATACGCAGTATTTT. Residues: CASTLGVIADTQYF. The full variable domain, its missing parts supplied by reference TRBV28 and TRBJ2-3, is DVKVTQSSRYLVKRTGEKVFLECVQDMDHENMFWYRQDPGLGLRLIYFSYDVKMKEKGDIPEGYSVSREKKERFSLILESASTNQTSMYLCASTLGVIADTQYFGPGTRLTVL.

V usage is TRBV3-1 (or the pseudogene TRBV3-2) and J usage is TRBJ1-1, with 11 nucleotides matching TRBD1. After removal of 4 bases from V and 8 bases from J, the junction contained 9 bases not matched to a gene. Germline V gene data show CDR1 as LGHDT and CDR2 as YNNKEL (reference sequence). This CDR3 comprises 15 residues. This chain's CDR3 is CASSPSRTGGGEAFF. The CDR3 DNA reads as TGTGCCAGCAGCCCATCACGGACAGGGGGCGGGGAAGCTTTCTTT.

This chain links TRBV13 with TRBJ2-4; D is possibly TRBD1 (7 bases). Germline-derived CDR1 and CDR2 are PRHDT and FYEKMQ (reference sequence). CDR3 length: 15 amino acids. Trimming took off 6 bases at V and 1 base at J, with 13 bases between the two ends. In DNA, the CDR3 is TGTGCCAGCAGTATGGAGGGGGCGGCCAAAAACATTCAGTACTTC. Translation gives CASSMEGAAKNIQYF.

This chain uses TRBV18 with TRBJ1-2, with D possibly matching TRBD1 (6 bases). V lost 1 base to trimming and J lost 8 bases, with 14 bases between them. The germline V gene has CDR1 KGHSH and CDR2 LQKENI. The CDR3 totals 14 residues. The CDR3 DNA follows: TGTGCCAGCTCACCACTCGGACAGACCGGGGGCTACACCTTC. It specifies CASSPLGQTGGYTF.

The gene calls are TRBV20-1 and TRBJ2-1; 9 bases are shared with TRBD1. Trimming took 3 bases from V and 5 from J; bases not matched to a gene: 5. Germline lookup yields CDR1 DFQATT and CDR2 SNEGSKA (reference sequence). The CDR3 consists of 14 residues. In DNA, the CDR3 is TGCAGTGCTAGTGGTGACAGGGGGGACAATGAGCAGTTCTTC. This gives the protein CSASGDRGDNEQFF.